Each of the 11 T cell receptor beta chains below was sequenced from the same sample in a study of cytomegalovirus exposure and HLA in healthy donors. PCR amplification relied on 60 Vbeta primers (plus 13 Jbeta primers). The table came from immunoSEQ multiplex PCR; TCRdb's copy has only in-frame clones and leaves some out. The top ten clones hold 1.1% of a sample with roughly 190,000 clones, 80% of them seen once. The sequenced sample consisted of PBMCs. The origin of the receptors is a woman aged 40 to 50 in good health and CMV-seronegative.

This CDR3 reads CASSPGRTTATYNEQFF. The CDR3 nucleotides are TGCGCCAGCAGCCCGGGGAGGACTACGGCGACCTACAATGAGCAGTTCTTC. The genes are TRBV5-1 and TRBJ2-1; TRBD2 might be the D (6 bases). V was clipped by 4 bases and J by 2 bases, with 19 bases between them. Germline V gives CDR1 SGHRS, CDR2 YFSETQ. The CDR3 is made up of 17 amino acids. Full variable domain (remainder filled in from reference TRBV5-1 and TRBJ2-1): KAGVTQTPRYLIKTRGQQVTLSCSPISGHRSVSWYQQTPGQGLQFLFEYFSETQRNKGNFPGRFSGRQFSNSRSEMNVSTLELGDSALYLCASSPGRTTATYNEQFFGPGTRLTVL.

The rearrangement uses TRBV6-5 and TRBJ1-4; D is ambiguous. Trimming took off 6 bases at V and 5 bases at J, with 16 bases between the two ends. CDR1 is MNHEY, CDR2 SVGAGI, per germline. This CDR3 spans 15 amino acids. CDR3 nucleotide sequence: TGTGCCAGCAGCCACGAGGCCGCGTGGAATGAAAAACTGTTTTTT. Translation: CASSHEAAWNEKLFF.

The chain uses TRBV18 and TRBJ2-7; 7 nucleotides match TRBD1. Germline CDR1 KGHSH, CDR2 LQKENI. The ends lost 6 bases at V and 0 bases at J; junction bases unmatched: 5. This CDR3 is 14 amino acids long. The CDR3 region has the DNA TGTGCCAGCTCTTACCGACAGGGCTCCTACGAGCAGTACGTC. Its translation: CASSYRQGSYEQYV.

V is TRBV5-1 and J is TRBJ1-4; D remains unclear. Germline CDR1 reads SGHRS; CDR2 reads YFSETQ. V lost 4 bases and J lost 4, with 11 bases in between. The CDR3 extends over 14 amino acids. The DNA of the CDR3 is TGCGCCAGCAGCCCTGGTGGGAGTAATGAAAAACTGTTTTTT. Residues: CASSPGGSNEKLFF.

V usage is TRBV29-1 and J usage is TRBJ1-1, with D possibly TRBD1 on 5 matching bases. Trimming took 7 bases from V and 2 from J, leaving 14 bases between them. The CDR3 loop spans 13 amino acids. Germline V gives CDR1 SQVTM, CDR2 ANQGSEA. CDR3 sequence (DNA): TGCAGCGGGCGGGGACGGTCAAACACTGAAGCTTTCTTT. Protein: CSGRGRSNTEAFF.

In its sample, this clone was seen once. The V call is TRBV30, the J call TRBJ2-1, with D perhaps matching TRBD2 (6 bases). This CDR3 contains 14 residues. The V and J ends lost 0 bases and 13 bases respectively, with 19 bases between them. CDR1 is GTSNPN and CDR2 is SVGIG in the germline V gene (reference sequence). The CDR3 reads CAWSVTPDYNRQFF. In nucleotides, the CDR3 is TGTGCCTGGAGTGTAACCCCGGACTATAATCGACAGTTCTTC.

This clone was detected a few times. The chain couples TRBV9 to TRBJ1-1, with TRBD1 matching over 12 bases. The CDR3 has 15 residues. V lost 4 bases to trimming and J lost 4 bases; unmatched junction nucleotides: 5. Germline loops: CDR1 SGDLS, CDR2 YYNGEE. DNA of the CDR3: TGTGCCAGCAGCACCGTGGGACAGGGGGCCACTGAAGCTTTCTTT. Its translation is CASSTVGQGATEAFF.

The genes are TRBV2 and TRBJ2-4; TRBD1 aligns across 8 bases. Germline V gives CDR1 SNHLY, CDR2 FYNNEI. V lost 4 bases and J lost 3; bases outside the gene matches: 2. This CDR3 has 14 residues. The CDR3 region is CASSAGQVKNIQYF. CDR3 DNA: TGTGCCAGCAGTGCGGGACAGGTCAAAAACATTCAGTACTTC.

The chain combines TRBV9 with TRBJ2-5; D not certain. Germline lookup yields CDR1 SGDLS and CDR2 YYNGEE. The CDR3 loop spans 14 amino acids. With 0 bases removed from V and 2 bases from J, the gap between germline ends came to 8 bases. CDR3 in DNA: TGTGCCAGCAGCGTAGAATCGCGACAAGAGACCCAGTACTTC. Translated, it gives CASSVESRQETQYF.

V and J are TRBV20-1 and TRBJ1-1; the D is unclear. V was trimmed by 5 bases and J by 1 base, leaving 5 bases between them. CDR3 length: 11 amino acids. CDR1 DFQATT and CDR2 SNEGSKA come from the germline V gene (reference sequence). CDR3 nucleotide sequence: TGCAGTGCTGCGAAGAACACTGAAGCTTTCTTT. Its protein product is CSAAKNTEAFF.

This clone has only a few counts. The chain has TRBV9 and TRBJ1-4; D may be TRBD1 (6 bases). V lost 1 base to trimming and J lost 0 bases, with 10 bases between them. Per the germline V gene, CDR1 is SGDLS and CDR2 is YYNGEE. The length of the CDR3 is 16 residues. The CDR3 DNA sequence: TGTGCCAGCAGCGTAACAGGGAATCCAACTAATGAAAAACTGTTTTTT. Translation gives CASSVTGNPTNEKLFF.